The rows below give T cell receptor beta chains drawn from one sample of a study of neurological immune-mediated disorders. TCRdb re-analysed the 5' RACE reads in MiXCR, keeping a single row per CDR3 protein. Here the sample spans about 62,000 distinct CDR3 sequences, roughly 3.5% being singletons. The sequenced sample consisted of PBMCs. Every receptor here comes from a woman aged 50 to 60 with multiple sclerosis. The CDR3 runs from the conserved cysteine through the conserved F or W. Each record gives: J gene, D gene, V gene, clone size, CDR3 DNA, CDR3 protein. A D gene is named only where the DNA matches it firmly. For some rows the clone size is stated as once, few or many, or as a class when expanded; others skip it.

j_gene: TRBJ2-5; d_gene: -; v_gene: TRBV5-1; abundance: many; CDR3nt: TGCGCCAGCAGCACTCGGACACTTCAAGAGACCCAGTACTTC; CDR3aa: CASSTRTLQETQYF
j_gene: TRBJ2-1; d_gene: TRBD2; v_gene: TRBV14; abundance: many; CDR3nt: TGTGCCAGCAGCCACGCTAGCGGGAGGAAGGATGAGCAGTTCTTC; CDR3aa: CASSHASGRKDEQFF
j_gene: TRBJ2-2; d_gene: -; v_gene: TRBV20-1; abundance: many; CDR3nt: TGCAGTGCTAGGGCCGGGGGACTGATTACCGGGGAGCTGTTTTTT; CDR3aa: CSARAGGLITGELFF
j_gene: TRBJ2-2; d_gene: TRBD1; v_gene: TRBV20-1; abundance: many; CDR3nt: TGCAGTGCTCGGACAGGGGGCAACACCGGGGAGCTGTTTTTT; CDR3aa: CSARTGGNTGELFF
j_gene: TRBJ1-4; d_gene: TRBD1; v_gene: TRBV9; abundance: many; CDR3nt: TGTGCCAGCAGCTCCGTCGGGACAGAAAATGAAAAACTGTTTTTT; CDR3aa: CASSSVGTENEKLFF
j_gene: TRBJ1-5; d_gene: -; v_gene: TRBV5-5; abundance: many; CDR3nt: TGTGCCAGCAGCTTAGTAGGGGCAAATCAGCCCCAGCATTTT; CDR3aa: CASSLVGANQPQHF
j_gene: TRBJ2-2; d_gene: -; v_gene: TRBV7-9; abundance: many; CDR3nt: TGTGCCAGCAGCCCAACCCTCCGGACGGCGAACACCGGGGAGCTGTTTTTT; CDR3aa: CASSPTLRTANTGELFF
j_gene: TRBJ1-4; d_gene: -; v_gene: TRBV7-2; abundance: few; CDR3nt: TGTGCCAGCAGCTTAGAGGGGAATGTGTTTGCAACTAATGAAAAACTGTTTTTT; CDR3aa: CASSLEGNVFATNEKLFF
j_gene: TRBJ1-1; d_gene: TRBD1; v_gene: TRBV7-9; abundance: many; CDR3nt: TGTGCCAGCAGCACCACAGGGGGCACTGAAGCTTTCTTT; CDR3aa: CASSTTGGTEAFF
j_gene: TRBJ2-4; d_gene: TRBD1; v_gene: TRBV29-1; abundance: many; CDR3nt: TGCAGCGTTAAGTGGGGACAGGGCGATTGGAACATTCAGTACTTC; CDR3aa: CSVKWGQGDWNIQYF
j_gene: TRBJ2-7; d_gene: -; v_gene: TRBV27; abundance: many; CDR3nt: TGTGCCAGCAGCCTAACGACGGACCCAACCTACGAGCAGTACTTC; CDR3aa: CASSLTTDPTYEQYF
j_gene: TRBJ2-1; d_gene: -; v_gene: TRBV12-3/TRBV12-4; abundance: many; CDR3nt: TGTGCCAGCAGTTTTACGGCTGGGGTTGAGGTTGGGTTCTTC; CDR3aa: CASSFTAGVEVGFF
j_gene: TRBJ1-2; d_gene: TRBD1; v_gene: TRBV7-9; abundance: few; CDR3nt: TGTGCCAGCAGCCCACCCTCCCTCAGGGGGAACTATGGCTACACCTTC; CDR3aa: CASSPPSLRGNYGYTF
j_gene: TRBJ2-7; d_gene: -; v_gene: TRBV24-1; abundance: many; CDR3nt: TGTGCCACCTCCTCTTCAGGGGCTATCTACGAGCAGTACTTC; CDR3aa: CATSSSGAIYEQYF
j_gene: TRBJ1-1; d_gene: -; v_gene: TRBV5-6; abundance: few; CDR3nt: TGTGCCAGCAGCCGGCGTGGAGAGAGAATGAACACTGAAGCTTTCTTT; CDR3aa: CASSRRGERMNTEAFF
j_gene: TRBJ1-5; d_gene: -; v_gene: TRBV3-1; abundance: -; CDR3nt: TGTGCCAGCAGCCAGAACTACGCGAATCAGCCCCAGAATTTT; CDR3aa: CASSQNYANQPQNF
j_gene: TRBJ2-7; d_gene: TRBD1; v_gene: TRBV11-3; abundance: many; CDR3nt: TGTGCCAGCAGCTTTGGGACAGGGCCCGAGCAGTACTTC; CDR3aa: CASSFGTGPEQYF
j_gene: TRBJ1-5; d_gene: -; v_gene: TRBV7-2; abundance: many; CDR3nt: TGTGCCAGCAGCTTAGGGGACGGGAGACAGCCCCAGCATTTT; CDR3aa: CASSLGDGRQPQHF
j_gene: TRBJ1-1; d_gene: -; v_gene: TRBV2; abundance: many; CDR3nt: TGTGCCAGCAGTGAAGAGGGGGGAACAACTGAAGCTTTCTTT; CDR3aa: CASSEEGGTTEAFF
j_gene: TRBJ2-7; d_gene: -; v_gene: TRBV5-1; abundance: many; CDR3nt: TGCGCCAGCAGCCTGGACCTGACCTACGAGCAGTACTTC; CDR3aa: CASSLDLTYEQYF
j_gene: TRBJ1-1; d_gene: -; v_gene: TRBV10-3; abundance: many; CDR3nt: TGTGCCATCAGTCGCATTTTTAACACTGAAGCTTTCTTT; CDR3aa: CAISRIFNTEAFF
j_gene: TRBJ2-1; d_gene: -; v_gene: TRBV6-4; abundance: many; CDR3nt: TGTGCCAGCATTATCGGCCAGGGACCGCGTAAGGTCAATGAGCAGTTCTTC; CDR3aa: CASIIGQGPRKVNEQFF
j_gene: TRBJ2-1; d_gene: TRBD1; v_gene: TRBV12-3/TRBV12-4; abundance: many; CDR3nt: TGTGCCAGCAGTAGCGGACAGGGCTATGAGCAGTTCTTC; CDR3aa: CASSSGQGYEQFF
j_gene: TRBJ2-3; d_gene: -; v_gene: TRBV29-1; abundance: many; CDR3nt: TGCAGCGTTGAAGATCAGGGATGGTACACAGATACGCAGTATTTT; CDR3aa: CSVEDQGWYTDTQYF
j_gene: TRBJ2-2; d_gene: -; v_gene: TRBV4-2; abundance: many; CDR3nt: TGTGCCAGCAGCCTACATAAGGACACCGGGGAGCTGTTTTTT; CDR3aa: CASSLHKDTGELFF
j_gene: TRBJ1-6; d_gene: -; v_gene: TRBV7-3; abundance: -; CDR3nt: TGTGCCAGCAGCCCCACAACAAATTCACCCCTCCACTTT; CDR3aa: CASSPTTNSPLHF
j_gene: TRBJ1-1; d_gene: -; v_gene: TRBV13; abundance: few; CDR3nt: TGTGCCAGCAGCGAAAGAACAGGGCTACACACTGAAGCTTTCTTT; CDR3aa: CASSERTGLHTEAFF
j_gene: TRBJ2-5; d_gene: -; v_gene: TRBV12-3/TRBV12-4; abundance: many; CDR3nt: TGTGCCAGCAAACGGGATCAAGAGACCCAGTACTTC; CDR3aa: CASKRDQETQYF
j_gene: TRBJ1-6; d_gene: -; v_gene: TRBV6-1; abundance: many; CDR3nt: TGTGCCAGCAGTCACTCACCCCGGCCCCTCCACTTT; CDR3aa: CASSHSPRPLHF
j_gene: TRBJ1-1; d_gene: TRBD1; v_gene: TRBV27; abundance: many; CDR3nt: TGTGCCAGCAGTTCCCCTATACGGACAGGGAGGACTGAAGCTTTCTTT; CDR3aa: CASSSPIRTGRTEAFF
j_gene: TRBJ2-1; d_gene: TRBD2; v_gene: TRBV18; abundance: few; CDR3nt: TGTGCCAGCTCACCCAGCGGGAGGATCTCCTACAATGAGCAGTTCTTC; CDR3aa: CASSPSGRISYNEQFF
j_gene: TRBJ1-5; d_gene: TRBD1; v_gene: TRBV7-2; abundance: few; CDR3nt: TGTGCCAGCAGCTTAGCGACAGGGGGTCTATATCAGCCCCAGAATTTT; CDR3aa: CASSLATGGLYQPQNF